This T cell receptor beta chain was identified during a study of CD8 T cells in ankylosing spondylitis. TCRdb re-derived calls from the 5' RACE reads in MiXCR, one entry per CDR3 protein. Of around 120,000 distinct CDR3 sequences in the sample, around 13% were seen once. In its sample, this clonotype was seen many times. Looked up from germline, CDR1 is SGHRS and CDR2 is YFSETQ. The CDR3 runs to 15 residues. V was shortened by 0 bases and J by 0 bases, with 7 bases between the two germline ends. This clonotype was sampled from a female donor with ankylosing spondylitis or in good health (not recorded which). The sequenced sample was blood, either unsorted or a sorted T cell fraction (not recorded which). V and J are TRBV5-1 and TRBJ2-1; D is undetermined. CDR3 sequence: CASSLGAASYNEQFF. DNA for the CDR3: TGCGCCAGCAGCTTGGGGGCGGCCTCCTACAATGAGCAGTTCTTC.